This TCR beta chain was identified in a study of blood T cell repertoires in COVID-19 (dated by TCRdb to between 2020 and 2021). Turning to the overall study: Samples covering the acute and convalescent phases of COVID-19 were provided by collaborators in the United States, Italy and Spain. The prospective study material was composed of cDNA or gDNA derived from T cells, B-cell-depleted T cells, or PBMCs. The dataset comprised deeply sampled blood TCRbeta repertoires from subjects exposed to, actively infected with, or recovered from COVID-19. The repertoires were made available in a free public database intended to serve as a resource for research on the immune response to SARS-CoV-2. Samples were obtained from the ongoing ImmuneRACE study (first 160 participants) and from over a thousand subjects provided by 6 global collaborators. A de-identified subject ID, COVID-19 status, age in years and sex were almost always included in the sample metadata. Where available, HLA class I and class II types were obtained from metadata supplied by the sample provider rather than from assay-based typing.

The full study reports these points: Clinical and demographic metadata were provided uncurated, with the amount varying by source and participant.

From the cysteine up to the phenylalanine, the CDR3 has a length of 13 residues. The DNA shown is the 39-base CDR3, in frame from base 1. Relative to germline, V is 10 bases shorter and J is 1 base shorter, with 10 bases between their ends. CDR1 LNHDA and CDR2 SQIVND are derived from the germline V gene (reference sequence). Comments on this clone: No antigen is known for it. No much larger clonotype is one base removed from it; base qualities were not supplied.

In the prospective study, participants were about 18 to 100 years old, resided in fewer than 25 geographic areas of the United States, and were enrolled through a virtual design. In the prospective study, participants were assigned to cohorts based on the clinical history participants reported in a screening survey and a study questionnaire. ImmuneRACE Cohort 3 recovered participants were defined by two consecutive negative NP/OP PCR tests, healthcare professional clearance, or symptom resolution. In the prospective study, mobile phlebotomists collected whole blood, serum and a nasopharyngeal or oropharyngeal swab from each participant. Participants in the prospective study had the option to provide additional blood draws and questionnaires over a 2-month period. Blood samples from the prospective study were shipped frozen or at room temperature prior to DNA extraction. TCRbeta CDR3 regions were amplified from genomic DNA using the immunoSEQ Assay, a bias-controlled multiplex PCR. Per the authors' processing: Within the assay, amplification of reference gene primers was used to estimate how many nucleated cells each sample contained. To quantify the absolute abundance of each unique TCRbeta CDR3 rearrangement, sequence reads were collapsed and filtered. For each sample, productive Simpson clonality was calculated as the square root of Simpson's diversity index over productive rearrangements. Held by TCRdb, this immuneACCESS table contains in-frame sequences only and omits some clones. Under half of the omission traces to an unresolved V gene where checked; the cause of the rest is unknown. V, J and clone size were drawn from that table, and D and trimming were deduced from the DNA. The sample profile shows under 300,000 clones; about 88% of them were found once. The biggest ten clones account for about 3% of the sample.

This TCR came from a woman between 45 and 65 years old who had recovered from COVID-19. The sequenced material came from PBMCs or T cells enriched from blood (not recorded which). The rearranged segments are TRBV19 and TRBJ2-2; TRBD1 is perhaps the D gene, given 6 matching bases. CDR3 reads: CAIQQGNTGELFF. The DNA is as follows: TGTGCCATACAACAGGGGAACACCGGGGAGCTGTTTTTT.